A selection of T cell receptor beta chains follows, all from one sample in a study of identical twins. TCRdb called the 5' RACE reads again in MiXCR, with one record for every CDR3 protein. In the table there are fewer than 350,000 distinct CDR3 sequences, under 9% of which are singletons. The same data also went into a second study, on yellow fever vaccine responses in identical twins.

The sample comprised memory (CD45RO+) T cells sorted from blood. These receptor sequences come from a woman between 18 and 30 years old in good health. Both conserved end residues are part of each CDR3. Fields, in order: V gene, J gene, clone size, D gene, CDR3 DNA, CDR3 protein. The D gene is left open where the match is weak. Not all rows give a size; the values are once, few, many and, for expanded clones, a class.

V: TRBV20-1
J: TRBJ2-1
size: many
D: TRBD1
DNA: TGCAGTTCCACGAGGGACAGGGTCTATGAGCAGTTCTTC
CDR3: CSSTRDRVYEQFF

V: TRBV9
J: TRBJ2-7
size: few
D: TRBD2
DNA: TGTGCCAGCAGCGCAGGGACTAGCGGGTGGACCTACGAGCAGTACTTC
CDR3: CASSAGTSGWTYEQYF

V: TRBV29-1
J: TRBJ2-4
size: many
D: TRBD2
DNA: TGCAGCGTTGGGACTAGCGGGGGAGAAAACATTCAGTACTTC
CDR3: CSVGTSGGENIQYF

V: TRBV18
J: TRBJ1-5
size: many
D: NA
DNA: TGTGCCAGCTCACCACAGGCGGGGGATCAGCCCCAGCATTTT
CDR3: CASSPQAGDQPQHF

V: TRBV20-1
J: TRBJ2-3
size: NA
D: TRBD2
DNA: TGCAGTGCTAGAGATGAGACTAGCGGGGGGGGCACAGATACGCAGTATTTT
CDR3: CSARDETSGGGTDTQYF

V: TRBV6-5
J: TRBJ2-3
size: many
D: NA
DNA: TGTGCCAGCAGTACCCCCGGGGATACGCAGTATTTT
CDR3: CASSTPGDTQYF

V: TRBV28
J: TRBJ2-7
size: NA
D: TRBD2
DNA: TGTGCCAGCAGTGAGATAGCGGGAGGCCCCTACGAGCAGTACTTC
CDR3: CASSEIAGGPYEQYF

V: TRBV21-1
J: TRBJ1-6
size: NA
D: NA
DNA: TGTGCCAGCAGCAAAATTGGACAGGGGGCAATATCACCCCTCCACTTT
CDR3: CASSKIGQGAISPLHF

V: TRBV11-2
J: TRBJ2-3
size: few
D: NA
DNA: TGTGCCAGCAGGATCCAGAGGGATACGCAGTATTTT
CDR3: CASRIQRDTQYF

V: TRBV29-1
J: TRBJ1-5
size: many
D: TRBD1
DNA: TGCAGCGCTTGGACAGGGTGGGGTCAGCCCCAGCATTTT
CDR3: CSAWTGWGQPQHF

V: TRBV7-3
J: TRBJ2-2
size: NA
D: NA
DNA: TGTGCCAGCAGCTATACCAACACCGGGGAGCTGTTTTTT
CDR3: CASSYTNTGELFF

V: TRBV27
J: TRBJ2-7
size: few
D: TRBD2
DNA: TGTGCCAGCAGTGCCACCGGGACTACAAGCTCCTACGAGCAGTACTTC
CDR3: CASSATGTTSSYEQYF

V: TRBV3-1
J: TRBJ2-5
size: many
D: NA
DNA: TGTGCCAGCAGCCAAGAATCCCTTCAAGAGACCCAGTACTTC
CDR3: CASSQESLQETQYF

V: TRBV9
J: TRBJ1-6
size: NA
D: TRBD1
DNA: TGTGCCAGCAGCGTACAAGGGACAGATAATTCACCCCTCCACTTT
CDR3: CASSVQGTDNSPLHF

V: TRBV20-1
J: TRBJ2-2
size: few
D: TRBD2
DNA: TGCAGTGCCCAACCCATTAGCGGGGGATGGACCGGGGAGCTGTTTTTT
CDR3: CSAQPISGGWTGELFF

V: TRBV20-1
J: TRBJ2-7
size: few
D: NA
DNA: TGCAGTGCTAGAGATCTCCGCGGACAGAGTGTAGGTCTATCCTCCTACGAGCAGTACTTC
CDR3: CSARDLRGQSVGLSSYEQYF

V: TRBV6-5
J: TRBJ2-3
size: once
D: NA
DNA: TGTGCCAGCAGTTACGCAGCTAGCACAGATACGCAGTATTTT
CDR3: CASSYAASTDTQYF

V: TRBV7-8
J: TRBJ1-5
size: NA
D: NA
DNA: TGTGCCAGCAGCTTCTCGGCCGGACCCAATCAGCCCCAGCATTTT
CDR3: CASSFSAGPNQPQHF

V: TRBV4-2
J: TRBJ2-3
size: many
D: TRBD2
DNA: TGTGCCAGCAGCCAAGACCCCGGGACTAGGGAACTCACAGATACGCAGTATTTT
CDR3: CASSQDPGTRELTDTQYF

V: TRBV12-3/TRBV12-4
J: TRBJ1-2
size: many
D: TRBD1
DNA: TGTGCCAGCACAGGGGGTCGTGGCTATGGCTACACCTTC
CDR3: CASTGGRGYGYTF

V: TRBV3-1
J: TRBJ2-1
size: NA
D: NA
DNA: TGTGCCAGCAGCGCACAGGGACTATCCTACAATGAGCAGTTCTTC
CDR3: CASSAQGLSYNEQFF

V: TRBV28
J: TRBJ1-1
size: NA
D: TRBD1
DNA: TGTGCCAGCAGTAAACCGGGACAGGGGTTGGTTGAAGCTTTCTTT
CDR3: CASSKPGQGLVEAFF

V: TRBV4-2
J: TRBJ1-6
size: many
D: NA
DNA: TGTGCCAGCAGCCAAGGGGTCAGCCTTGGGTCACCCCTCCACTTT
CDR3: CASSQGVSLGSPLHF

V: TRBV3-1
J: TRBJ1-1
size: few
D: TRBD1
DNA: TGTGCCAGCAGCAAGGGACAGTTCGCCACTGAAGCTTTCTTT
CDR3: CASSKGQFATEAFF

V: TRBV24-1
J: TRBJ1-2
size: many
D: NA
DNA: TGTGCCACCAGTGACCCCGGGGCCGGGGCCTATGGCTACACCTTC
CDR3: CATSDPGAGAYGYTF

V: TRBV5-1
J: TRBJ2-1
size: many
D: TRBD2
DNA: TGCGCCAGCATGGGGGGAGGGCCTCTCTACAATGAGCAGTTCTTC
CDR3: CASMGGGPLYNEQFF

V: TRBV25-1
J: TRBJ2-4
size: many
D: NA
DNA: TGTGCCAGCAGTGAATTGGGAGTCCTAGCCAAAAACATTCAGTACTTC
CDR3: CASSELGVLAKNIQYF

V: TRBV6-5
J: TRBJ1-1
size: many
D: TRBD1
DNA: TGTGCCAGCAGTGGACAGGGGGCTGAAGCTTTCTTT
CDR3: CASSGQGAEAFF

V: TRBV2
J: TRBJ2-7
size: many
D: NA
DNA: TGTGCCAGCAGTAGGACGGAAGCCTACGAGCAGTACTTC
CDR3: CASSRTEAYEQYF

V: TRBV9
J: TRBJ2-1
size: many
D: NA
DNA: TGTGCCAGCAGCGTAGCTTCTTCCTACAATGAGCAGTTCTTC
CDR3: CASSVASSYNEQFF

V: TRBV6-5
J: TRBJ1-2
size: many
D: NA
DNA: TGTGCCAGCAGTACCCACAGGGATGGCTACACCTTC
CDR3: CASSTHRDGYTF

V: TRBV7-8
J: TRBJ2-3
size: NA
D: NA
DNA: TGTGCCAGCACCCGGGAGTCCGGTTTGATCACAGATACGCAGTATTTT
CDR3: CASTRESGLITDTQYF

V: TRBV18
J: TRBJ2-1
size: NA
D: TRBD2
DNA: TGTGCCAGCTCCCGTCCTAGCGGGGGTCGGGATGAGCAGTTCTTC
CDR3: CASSRPSGGRDEQFF

V: TRBV3-1
J: TRBJ1-1
size: many
D: NA
DNA: TGTGCCAGCAGCCCATACATCGGAGATCTTCGGATCACTGAAGCTTTCTTT
CDR3: CASSPYIGDLRITEAFF

V: TRBV9
J: TRBJ1-5
size: NA
D: NA
DNA: TGTGCCAGCAGCAAATGGGACACAAATCAGCCCCAGCATTTT
CDR3: CASSKWDTNQPQHF

V: TRBV5-1
J: TRBJ2-3
size: many
D: TRBD2
DNA: TGCGCCAGCAGCTTGGAATGGGCGGGAGGGCCAGATACGCAGTATTTT
CDR3: CASSLEWAGGPDTQYF